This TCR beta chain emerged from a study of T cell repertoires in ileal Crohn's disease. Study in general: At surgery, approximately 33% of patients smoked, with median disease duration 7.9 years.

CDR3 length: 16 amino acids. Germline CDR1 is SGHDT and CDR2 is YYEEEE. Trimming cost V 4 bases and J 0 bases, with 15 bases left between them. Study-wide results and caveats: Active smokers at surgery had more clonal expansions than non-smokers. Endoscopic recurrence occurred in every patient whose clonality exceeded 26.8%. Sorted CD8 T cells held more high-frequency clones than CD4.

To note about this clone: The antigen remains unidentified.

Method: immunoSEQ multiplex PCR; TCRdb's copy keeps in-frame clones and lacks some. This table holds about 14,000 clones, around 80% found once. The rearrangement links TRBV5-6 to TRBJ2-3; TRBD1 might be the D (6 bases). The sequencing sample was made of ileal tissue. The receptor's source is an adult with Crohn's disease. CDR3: CASSLGQSYSTDTQYF. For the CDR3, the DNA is TGTGCCAGCAGCCTAGGACAGAGTTATAGCACAGATACGCAGTATTTT.